This paragraph covers one TCR beta chain sequence. As yet, its antigen is unknown. With 6 bases clipped from V and 3 bases from J, the junction kept 2 bases outside the gene matches. Germline V gene lookup returns CDR1 SNHLY and CDR2 FYNNEI. This CDR3 contains 14 residues. The source of the sample is a study of cytomegalovirus exposure and HLA in healthy donors. General observations from the study: In a later analysis, at a false discovery rate of 0.05, fewer than 20,000 TCR beta sequences were associated with HLA alleles.

The PCR contained 60 Vbeta and 13 Jbeta primers. Only in-frame clones appear in the TCRdb table, and some are missing; sequencing was by immunoSEQ multiplex PCR. The sample has 150,000 to 200,000 clones; roughly four fifths are singletons. This sequence was found in a man aged 50 or older in good health and CMV-seropositive. V is TRBV2 and J is TRBJ1-3; TRBD1 aligns across 10 bases. Sequencing was performed on PBMCs. The CDR3: CASRGTGDGNTIYF. CDR3 coding DNA: TGTGCCAGCAGAGGGACAGGGGATGGAAACACCATATATTTT.